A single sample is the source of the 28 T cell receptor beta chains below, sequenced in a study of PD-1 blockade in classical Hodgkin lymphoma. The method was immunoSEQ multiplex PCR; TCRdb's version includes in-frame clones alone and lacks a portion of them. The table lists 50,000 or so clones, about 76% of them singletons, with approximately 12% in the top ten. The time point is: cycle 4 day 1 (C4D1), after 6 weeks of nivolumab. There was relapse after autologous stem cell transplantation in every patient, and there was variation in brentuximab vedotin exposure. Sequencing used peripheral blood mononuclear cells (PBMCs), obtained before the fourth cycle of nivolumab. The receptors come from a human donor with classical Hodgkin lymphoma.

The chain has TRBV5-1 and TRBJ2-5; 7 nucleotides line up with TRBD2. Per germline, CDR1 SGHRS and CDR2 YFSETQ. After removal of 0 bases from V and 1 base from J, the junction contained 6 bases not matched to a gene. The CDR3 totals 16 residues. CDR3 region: CASSLGAGDGQETQYF. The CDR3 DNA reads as TGCGCCAGCAGCTTGGGCGCGGGAGATGGCCAAGAGACCCAGTACTTC.

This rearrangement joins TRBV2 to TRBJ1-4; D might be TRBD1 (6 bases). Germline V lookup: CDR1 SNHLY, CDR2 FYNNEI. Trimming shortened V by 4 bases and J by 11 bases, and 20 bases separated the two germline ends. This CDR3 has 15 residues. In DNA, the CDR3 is TGTGCCAGCAGTGGATATGGGGGGCCAAGGGAGAAACTGTTTTTT. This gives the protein CASSGYGGPREKLFF. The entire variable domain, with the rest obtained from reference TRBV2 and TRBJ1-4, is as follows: EPEVTQTPSHQVTQMGQEVILRCVPISNHLYFYWYRQILGQKVEFLVSFYNNEISEKSEIFDDQFSVERPDGSNFTLKIRSTKLEDSAMYFCASSGYGGPREKLFFGSGTQLSVL.

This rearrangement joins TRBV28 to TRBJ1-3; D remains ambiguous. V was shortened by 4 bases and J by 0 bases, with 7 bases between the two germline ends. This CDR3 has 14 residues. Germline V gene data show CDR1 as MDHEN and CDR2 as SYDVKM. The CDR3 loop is CASSYSVSGNTIYF. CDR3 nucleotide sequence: TGTGCCAGCAGTTACAGTGTCTCTGGAAACACCATATATTTT.

CDR3 residues: CASSPHTGLLSGNTIYF. Written as DNA, the CDR3 is TGTGCCAGCAGTCCCCATACTGGACTCCTCTCTGGAAACACCATATATTTT. The chain employs TRBV28 and TRBJ1-3; D unclear. Germline V CDR1 and CDR2: MDHEN, SYDVKM. CDR3 length: 17 amino acids. The V end lost 5 bases, the J end lost 0 bases, and 17 bases lay between the germline ends.

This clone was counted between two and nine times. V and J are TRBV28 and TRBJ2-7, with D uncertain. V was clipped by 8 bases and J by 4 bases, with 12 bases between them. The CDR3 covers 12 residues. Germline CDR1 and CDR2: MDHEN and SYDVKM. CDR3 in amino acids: CASGSEAYEQYF. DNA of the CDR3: TGTGCCAGCGGCAGTGAGGCTTACGAGCAGTACTTC.

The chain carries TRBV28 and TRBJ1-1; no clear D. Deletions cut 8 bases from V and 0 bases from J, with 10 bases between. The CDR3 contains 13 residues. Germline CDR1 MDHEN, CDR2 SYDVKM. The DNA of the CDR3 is TGTGCCAGCGGACTTGCGGTGAACACTGAAGCTTTCTTT. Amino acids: CASGLAVNTEAFF.

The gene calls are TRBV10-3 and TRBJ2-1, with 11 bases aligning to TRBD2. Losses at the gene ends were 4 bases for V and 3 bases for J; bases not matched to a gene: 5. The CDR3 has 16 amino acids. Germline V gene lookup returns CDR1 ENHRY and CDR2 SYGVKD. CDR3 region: CAISAGTSGFYNEQFF. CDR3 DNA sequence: TGTGCCATCAGTGCGGGGACTAGCGGTTTCTACAATGAGCAGTTCTTC.

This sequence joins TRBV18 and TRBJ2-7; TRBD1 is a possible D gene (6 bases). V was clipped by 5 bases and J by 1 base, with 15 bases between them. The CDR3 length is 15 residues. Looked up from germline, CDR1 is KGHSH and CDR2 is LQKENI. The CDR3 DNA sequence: TGTGCCAGCTCAGCGCTCGGGACACTTTCCTACGAGCAGTACTTC. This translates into CASSALGTLSYEQYF.

The CDR3 region is CASLRDRYGYTF. The CDR3 nucleotides read TGTGCCAGCCTCAGGGATAGGTATGGCTACACCTTC. The chain joins TRBV6-6 to TRBJ1-2, with D perhaps matching TRBD1 (5 bases). CDR3 size: 12 residues. The germline V and J ends were trimmed by 8 bases and 5 bases, with 12 bases remaining between them. Germline CDR1 and CDR2: MNHNY and SVGAGI (reference sequence).

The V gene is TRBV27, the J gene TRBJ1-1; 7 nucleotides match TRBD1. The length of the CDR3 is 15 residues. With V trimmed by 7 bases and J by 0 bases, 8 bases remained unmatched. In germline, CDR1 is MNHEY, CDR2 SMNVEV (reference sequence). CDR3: CASTLGDRVNTEAFF. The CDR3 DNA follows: TGTGCCAGCACCCTGGGCGACAGGGTGAACACTGAAGCTTTCTTT.

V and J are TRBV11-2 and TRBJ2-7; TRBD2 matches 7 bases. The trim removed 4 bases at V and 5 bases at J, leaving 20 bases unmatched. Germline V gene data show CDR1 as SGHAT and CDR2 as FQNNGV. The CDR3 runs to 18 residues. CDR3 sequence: CASSSLAGLTPTPHEQYF. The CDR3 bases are TGTGCCAGCAGCTCCTTAGCGGGTTTAACCCCAACCCCCCACGAGCAGTACTTC.

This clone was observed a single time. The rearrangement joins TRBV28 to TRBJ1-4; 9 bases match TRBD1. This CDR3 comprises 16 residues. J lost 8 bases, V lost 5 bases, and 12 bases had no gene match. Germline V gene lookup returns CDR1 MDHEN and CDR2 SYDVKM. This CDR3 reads CASSIAGTGRGEKLFF. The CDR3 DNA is TGTGCCAGCAGTATAGCCGGGACAGGGAGAGGAGAAAAACTGTTTTTT.

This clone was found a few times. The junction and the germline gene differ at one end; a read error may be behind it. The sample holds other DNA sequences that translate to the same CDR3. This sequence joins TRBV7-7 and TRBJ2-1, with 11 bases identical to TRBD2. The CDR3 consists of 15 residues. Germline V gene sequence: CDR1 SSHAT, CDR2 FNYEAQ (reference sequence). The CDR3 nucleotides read TGTGCTAGCAGCTCGGGACTAGCGGCTTACAATGAGCAGTTCTTC. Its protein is CASSSGLAAYNEQFF.

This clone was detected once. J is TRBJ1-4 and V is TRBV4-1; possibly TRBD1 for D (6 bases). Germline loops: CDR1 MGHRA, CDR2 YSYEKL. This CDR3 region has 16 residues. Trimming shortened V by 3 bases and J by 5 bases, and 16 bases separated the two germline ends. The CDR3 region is CASSHFRGKRNEKLFF. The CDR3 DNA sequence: TGCGCCAGCAGCCATTTCAGGGGCAAAAGGAATGAAAAACTGTTTTTT.

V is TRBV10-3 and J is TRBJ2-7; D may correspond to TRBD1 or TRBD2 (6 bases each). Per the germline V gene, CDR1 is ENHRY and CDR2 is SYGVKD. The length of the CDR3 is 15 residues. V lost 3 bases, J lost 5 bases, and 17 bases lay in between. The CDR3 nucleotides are TGTGCCATCAGTGAAGAGGGGGGCAAGGAGAACGAGCAGTACTTC. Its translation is CAISEEGGKENEQYF.

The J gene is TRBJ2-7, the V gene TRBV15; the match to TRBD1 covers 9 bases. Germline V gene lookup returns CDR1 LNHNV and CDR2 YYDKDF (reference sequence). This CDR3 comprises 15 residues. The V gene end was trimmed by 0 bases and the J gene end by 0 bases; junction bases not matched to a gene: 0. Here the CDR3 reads CATSREQGASYEQYF. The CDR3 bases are TGTGCCACCAGCAGAGAACAGGGGGCCTCCTACGAGCAGTACTTC. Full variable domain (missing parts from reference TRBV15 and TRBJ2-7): DAMVIQNPRYQVTQFGKPVTLSCSQTLNHNVMYWYQQKSSQAPKLLFHYYDKDFNNEADTPDNFQSRRPNTSFCFLDIRSPGLGDTAMYLCATSREQGASYEQYFGPGTRLTVT.

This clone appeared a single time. The CDR3 nucleotides are TGTGCCAGCAGTGAGGGGACAGGGCCCACCTTC. It specifies CASSEGTGPTF. The rearrangement joins TRBV2 to TRBJ1-2, with 9 positions matching TRBD1. CDR3 size: 11 residues. With 3 bases clipped from V and 13 bases from J, the junction kept 3 bases outside the gene matches. CDR1 and CDR2 (germline): SNHLY, FYNNEI. The full variable domain, rest sourced from reference TRBV2 and TRBJ1-2, is EPEVTQTPSHQVTQMGQEVILRCVPISNHLYFYWYRQILGQKVEFLVSFYNNEISEKSEIFDDQFSVERPDGSNFTLKIRSTKLEDSAMYFCASSEGTGPTFGSGTRLTVV.

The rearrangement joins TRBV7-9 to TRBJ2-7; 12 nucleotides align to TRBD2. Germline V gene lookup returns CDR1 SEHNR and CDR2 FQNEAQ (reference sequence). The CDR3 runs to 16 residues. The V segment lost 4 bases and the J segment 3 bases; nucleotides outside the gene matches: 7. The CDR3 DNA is TGTGCCAGCAGCTCTCAGACTAGCGGGAGAATCTACGAGCAGTACTTC. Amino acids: CASSSQTSGRIYEQYF.

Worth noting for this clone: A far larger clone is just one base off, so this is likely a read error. The DNA for the CDR3 is TGTGCCAGCAGCTTAGGGGGGGGGACAGGGAGGGTTACCTACGAGCAGTACTTC. Its translation: CASSLGGGTGRVTYEQYF. The J gene is TRBJ2-7, the V gene TRBV11-2, with 9 bases matching TRBD1. CDR1 and CDR2 from the germline V gene are SGHAT and FQNNGV. Trimming at V came to 1 base and at J to 2 bases, leaving 12 bases not matched to a gene. CDR3 length equals 18 residues.

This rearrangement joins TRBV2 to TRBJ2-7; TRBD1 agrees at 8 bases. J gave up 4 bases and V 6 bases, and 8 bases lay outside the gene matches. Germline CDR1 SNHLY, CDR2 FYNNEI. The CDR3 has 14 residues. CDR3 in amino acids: CASRGRQGMYEQYF. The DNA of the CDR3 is TGTGCCAGCAGGGGGAGACAGGGGATGTACGAGCAGTACTTC.

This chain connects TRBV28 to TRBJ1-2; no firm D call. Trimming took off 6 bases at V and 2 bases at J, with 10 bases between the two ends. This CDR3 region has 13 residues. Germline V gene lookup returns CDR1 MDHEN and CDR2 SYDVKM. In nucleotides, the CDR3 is TGTGCCAGCAGGGAACAAGGGAACTATGGCTACACCTTC. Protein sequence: CASREQGNYGYTF.

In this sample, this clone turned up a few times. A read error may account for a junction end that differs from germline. In DNA, the CDR3 is TGTGCCACCAGTGAGGGACAGGGGGGTGCCGAGCAGTACTTC. It translates to CATSEGQGGAEQYF. The J gene is TRBJ2-7, the V gene TRBV6-1; 11 bases line up with TRBD1. The CDR3 spans 14 residues. The germline V gene has CDR1 MNHNS and CDR2 SASEGT.

CDR3 sequence: CASSSQDGRTTNYGYTF. Here the CDR3 DNA reads TGTGCCAGCAGTTCTCAGGACGGAAGGACCACTAACTATGGCTACACCTTC. The gene calls are TRBV27 and TRBJ1-2, with unresolved D. Germline CDR1 is MNHEY and CDR2 is SMNVEV (reference sequence). The V end lost 4 bases, the J end lost 0 bases, and 18 bases lay between the germline ends. The CDR3 sequence is 17 residues long.

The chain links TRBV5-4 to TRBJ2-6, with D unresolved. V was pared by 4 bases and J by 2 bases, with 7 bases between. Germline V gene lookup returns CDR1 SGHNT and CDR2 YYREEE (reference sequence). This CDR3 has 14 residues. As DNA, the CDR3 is TGTGCCAGCAGCCCGCAACCTGGGGCCAACGTCCTGACTTTC. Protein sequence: CASSPQPGANVLTF.

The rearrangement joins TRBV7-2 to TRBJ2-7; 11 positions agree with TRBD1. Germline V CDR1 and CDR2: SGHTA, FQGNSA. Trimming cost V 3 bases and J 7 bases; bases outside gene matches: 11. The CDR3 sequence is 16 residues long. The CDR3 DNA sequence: TGTGCCAGCAGCTTGGACTCTGGACAGGGGGCGGGGGAGCAGTACTTC. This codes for CASSLDSGQGAGEQYF.

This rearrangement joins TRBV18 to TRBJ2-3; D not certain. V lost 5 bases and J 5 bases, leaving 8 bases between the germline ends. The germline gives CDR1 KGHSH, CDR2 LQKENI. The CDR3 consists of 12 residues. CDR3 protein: CASSTSEDTQYF. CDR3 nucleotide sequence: TGTGCCAGCTCAACCTCGGAAGATACGCAGTATTTT. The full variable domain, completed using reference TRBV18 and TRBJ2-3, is NAGVMQNPRHLVRRRGQEARLRCSPMKGHSHVYWYRQLPEEGLKFMVYLQKENIIDESGMPKERFSAEFPKEGPSILRIQQVVRGDSAAYFCASSTSEDTQYFGPGTRLTVL.

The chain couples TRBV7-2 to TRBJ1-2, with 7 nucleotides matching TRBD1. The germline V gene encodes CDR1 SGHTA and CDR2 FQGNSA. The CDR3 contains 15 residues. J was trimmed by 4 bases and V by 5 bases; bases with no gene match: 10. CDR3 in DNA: TGTGCCAGCAGCCGCGACAGGGAGATTAGCTATGGCTACACCTTC. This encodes CASSRDREISYGYTF.

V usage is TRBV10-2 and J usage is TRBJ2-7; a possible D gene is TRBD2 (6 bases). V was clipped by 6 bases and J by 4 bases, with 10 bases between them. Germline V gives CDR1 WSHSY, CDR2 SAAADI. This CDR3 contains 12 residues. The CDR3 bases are TGCGCCAGCAGGTCCGGGGGATACGAGCAGTACTTC. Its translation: CASRSGGYEQYF.